This T cell receptor (beta chain) was sequenced for a study of regulatory T cells in long-lasting Graves disease. Whole-study results and caveats: Persistent patients shared more public clonotypes (around 2,500) than newly diagnosed patients (around 1,000).

This clonotype was seen ten or more times. Its antigen is unidentified. Time point in this sample: newly diagnosed GD, antithyroid drugs for less than 3 months. PBMCs provided the RNA from which the TCR library was made. For TCR beta, libraries came from iRepertoire HTBI primers and Arm-PCR of CDR3 regions. TCRdb analysed the multiplex PCR reads with MiXCR anew, one entry per CDR3 protein. The sample shows roughly 420,000 distinct CDR3 sequences, about 14% of them seen only once. Germline CDR1 and CDR2: DFQATT and SNEGSKA (reference sequence). The CDR3 covers 14 residues. Trimming cost V 8 bases and J 5 bases, with 21 bases left between them. The sample was also linked to a second study, of T cells in Graves' hyperthyroidism and ophthalmopathy.

Sequencing used peripheral blood mononuclear cells (PBMCs), obtained at new diagnosis, from a patient treated with antithyroid drugs. The sequence was obtained from a woman between 50 and 59 years old with Graves disease. The rearrangement links TRBV20-1 to TRBJ2-5; the D gene is possibly TRBD2 (6 bases). This CDR3 is CSFEPGLVTETQYF. In DNA, the CDR3 is TGCAGTTTTGAACCGGGACTCGTAACGGAGACCCAGTACTTC.